The rows below give T cell receptor beta chains drawn from one sample of a study of T cell responses to AZD1222 COVID-19 vaccine. Profiled with immunoSEQ multiplex PCR; TCRdb holds only in-frame clones, not every one. The sample contains some 120,000 clones, approximately 84% of which appear only once. The specimen comprised peripheral blood, sampled on day 0 of AZD1222 vaccination. The receptors shown here come from an adult in good health. Both conserved end residues are part of each CDR3.

TRBV30 | CACHPGTPLSYEQYF
TRBV10-3 | CAIQEAYSYEQYF
TRBV23-1 | CASSRTGRISYEQYF
TRBV7-2 | CASSLGLVQVEQYF
TRBV28 | CASSDVAGVETQYF
TRBV18 | CASSREDRIYGYTF
TRBV28 | CASATGQGNTGELFF
TRBV27 | CASRETDHYGYTF
TRBV5-1 | CASHREGWTEAFF
TRBV7-3 | CASSPVSPQHF
TRBV19 | CASGRDSSYEQYF
TRBV7-3 | CASSLNPGVGNEQFF
TRBV7-7 | CASSLTGGTDTQYF
TRBV3-1/TRBV3-2 | CASSHMKMNTEAFF
TRBV7-2 | CASSPRGSGAYEQYF
TRBV4-2 | CASSRGGGRVTGELFF
TRBV7-9 | CASSLVAGAGANVLTF
TRBV28 | CASSPGQSGELFF
TRBV7-2 | CASSLRDNQPQHF
TRBV14 | CASNEGSTGELFF
TRBV7-2 | CASSTRQGGGEQYF
TRBV4-2 | CASSQGRAGADVFSYEQYF
TRBV24-1 | CATRNSYEQFF
TRBV10-3 | CAISESVGLAGEQYF
TRBV15 | CATSLGTGGAGGPGELFF
TRBV28 | CASSLWSAAPGEKLFF
TRBV7-3 | CASSRGVDNEQFF
TRBV4-1 | CASSQEPGGVVAYGYTF
TRBV10-3 | CAISEIRDRSGELFF
TRBV7-8 | CASSWKLAGDPTLSAQYF
TRBV6-6 | CASSPPPSSGNTIYF
TRBV6-4 | CASSREAGPQETQYF
TRBV27 | CASSAGLAGAKNIQYF
TRBV7-9 | CASSLDSTQPQHF
TRBV5-1 | CASSPKGGTYEQYF
TRBV6-5 | CASSYSQTHGAYEQYF
TRBV10-3 | CAISESRGNQPQHF
TRBV19 | CASSLDYTDTQYF
TRBV2 | CASLKGGTSGGDSTDTQYF
TRBV18 | CASSPYGSYEQYF
TRBV19 | CASAWVQGTYSNQPQHF